This record covers a single T cell receptor beta chain. This entry is derived from a study of blood T cell repertoires in COVID-19. The germline V and J ends were trimmed by 2 bases and 5 bases, with 9 bases remaining between them. CDR3 size: 13 residues. Germline V gene sequence: CDR1 ENHRY, CDR2 SYGVKD. As handled by the study authors: Reference gene primer amplification in the assay estimated nucleated cell counts. Clones were read by immunoSEQ multiplex PCR, and TCRdb kept only the in-frame ones, dropping some. V and J calls and clone size are those listed in that table; D and trimming were worked out from the DNA. Here the sample spans 75,000 to 100,000 clones, roughly 86% being singletons.

What was sequenced was peripheral blood. The sequence was collected from a human donor in a cohort sampled during active COVID-19. This chain joins TRBV10-3 and TRBJ2-5, with D perhaps matching TRBD2 (6 bases). The CDR3: CAISEVGGETQYF. The CDR3 DNA reads TGTGCCATCAGTGAGGTTGGGGGGGAGACCCAGTACTTC.